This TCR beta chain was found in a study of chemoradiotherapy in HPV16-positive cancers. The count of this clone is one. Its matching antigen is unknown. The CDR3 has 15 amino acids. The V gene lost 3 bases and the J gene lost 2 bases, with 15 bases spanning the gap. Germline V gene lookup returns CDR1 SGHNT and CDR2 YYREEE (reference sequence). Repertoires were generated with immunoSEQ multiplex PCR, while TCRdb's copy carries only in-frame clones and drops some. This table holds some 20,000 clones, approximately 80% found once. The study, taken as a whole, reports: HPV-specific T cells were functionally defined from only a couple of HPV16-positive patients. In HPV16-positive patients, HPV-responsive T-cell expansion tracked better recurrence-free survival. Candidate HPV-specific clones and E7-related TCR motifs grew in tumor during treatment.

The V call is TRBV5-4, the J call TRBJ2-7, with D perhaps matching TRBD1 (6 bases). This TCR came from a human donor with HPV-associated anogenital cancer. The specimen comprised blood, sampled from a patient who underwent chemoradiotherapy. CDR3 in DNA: TGTGCCAGCAGCTCATCGCACAGGGAAGCCTACGAGCAGTACTTC. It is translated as CASSSSHREAYEQYF.